This entry features one T cell receptor (beta chain) sequence. Losses at the gene ends were 3 bases for V and 5 bases for J; bases not matched to a gene: 9. CDR1 is MNHNS, CDR2 SASEGT, per germline. This CDR3 region has 16 residues. Clones were sequenced by immunoSEQ multiplex PCR, and TCRdb holds only the in-frame ones, with some missing. The sample has around 130,000 clones; approximately 95% are singletons. This sample stems from a study of T cell changes during pregnancy in multiple sclerosis. The sample was peripheral blood, taken before pregnancy. The TCR comes from a female donor with multiple sclerosis, enrolled in a pregnancy study. V usage is TRBV6-1 and J usage is TRBJ2-3; 9 bases align to TRBD2. The CDR3 loop reads CASSELVSGGLDTQYF. CDR3 sequence (DNA): TGTGCCAGCAGTGAGCTCGTTAGCGGGGGTTTAGATACGCAGTATTTT.